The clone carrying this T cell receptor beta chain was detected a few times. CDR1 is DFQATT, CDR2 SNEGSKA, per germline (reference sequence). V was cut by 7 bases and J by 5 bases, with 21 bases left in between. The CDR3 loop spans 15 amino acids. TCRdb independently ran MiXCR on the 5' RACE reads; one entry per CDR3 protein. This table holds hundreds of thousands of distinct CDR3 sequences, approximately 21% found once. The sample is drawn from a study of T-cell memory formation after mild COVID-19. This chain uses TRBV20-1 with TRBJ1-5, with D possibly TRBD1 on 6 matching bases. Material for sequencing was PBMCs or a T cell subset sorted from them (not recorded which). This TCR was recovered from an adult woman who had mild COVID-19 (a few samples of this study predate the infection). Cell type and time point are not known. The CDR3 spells CSGVLKAGADQPQHF. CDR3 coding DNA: TGCAGTGGGGTTCTCAAGGCAGGGGCTGATCAGCCCCAGCATTTT.